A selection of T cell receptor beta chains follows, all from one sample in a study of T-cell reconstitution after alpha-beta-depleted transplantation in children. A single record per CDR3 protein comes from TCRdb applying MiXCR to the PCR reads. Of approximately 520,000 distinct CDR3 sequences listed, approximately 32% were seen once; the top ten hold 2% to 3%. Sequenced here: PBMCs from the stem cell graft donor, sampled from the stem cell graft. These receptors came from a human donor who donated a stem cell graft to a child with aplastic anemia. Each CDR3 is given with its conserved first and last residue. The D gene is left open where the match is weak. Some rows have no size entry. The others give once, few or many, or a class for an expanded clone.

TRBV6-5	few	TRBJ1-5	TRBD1	CASSYTGGQPQHF
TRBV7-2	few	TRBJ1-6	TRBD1	CASSSGGTGISSPLHF
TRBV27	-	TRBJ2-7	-	CASSPDFPGSYEQYF
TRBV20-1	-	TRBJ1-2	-	CSAKTGQYNYGYTF
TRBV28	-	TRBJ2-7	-	CASSDGTQRSNEQYF
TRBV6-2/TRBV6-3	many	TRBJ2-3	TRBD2	CASSLSGDSGPSTDTQYF
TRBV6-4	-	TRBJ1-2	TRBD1	CASSDWGQGGYTF
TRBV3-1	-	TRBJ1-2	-	CASSQVHGYTF
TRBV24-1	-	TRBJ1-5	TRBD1	CATSPQGVTNQPQHF
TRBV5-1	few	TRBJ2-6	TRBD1	CASSLVTDRVGTGANVLTF
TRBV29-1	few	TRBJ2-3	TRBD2	CSVGKGLADPDTQYF
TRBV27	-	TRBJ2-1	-	CASSIPGEQFF
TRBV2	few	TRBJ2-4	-	CASHLGPVAKNIQYF
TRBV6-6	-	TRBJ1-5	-	CASSYDQPQHF
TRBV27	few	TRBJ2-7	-	CASSTSGKPYEQYF
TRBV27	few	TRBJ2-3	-	CAPHGSGRRSF
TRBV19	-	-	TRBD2	CASSTGLAGTWETQYF
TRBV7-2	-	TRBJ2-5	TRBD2	CASSATSGGETQYF
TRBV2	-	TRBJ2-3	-	CASSRLGGRDTQYF
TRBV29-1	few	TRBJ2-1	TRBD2	CSVHRGAGGYNEQFF
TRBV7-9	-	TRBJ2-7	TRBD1	CASSFLDRAYEQYF
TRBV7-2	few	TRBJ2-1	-	CASSLDGFSEQFF
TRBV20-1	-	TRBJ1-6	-	CSARRSSYNSPLHF
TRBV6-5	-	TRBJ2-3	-	CASSYGNRLTDTQYF
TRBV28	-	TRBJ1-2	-	CASSLSKGYGYTF
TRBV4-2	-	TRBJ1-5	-	CASSQVVQGNQPQHF
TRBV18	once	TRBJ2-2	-	CASSPPGLVLATGELFF
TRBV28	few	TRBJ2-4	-	CASSQQGGGNIQYF
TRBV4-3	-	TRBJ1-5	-	CASSQAPGGNQPQHF
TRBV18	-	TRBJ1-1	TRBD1	CASSHDRGNTEAFF
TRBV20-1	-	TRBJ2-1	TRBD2	CSARPAAGGNEQFF
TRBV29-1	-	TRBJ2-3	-	CSVALLASTDTQYF
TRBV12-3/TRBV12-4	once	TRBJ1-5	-	CASRADSGNQPQHF
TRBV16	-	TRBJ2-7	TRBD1	CASSQFKAGGNEQYF
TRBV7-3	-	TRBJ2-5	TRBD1	CASSLNTGGSGETQYF
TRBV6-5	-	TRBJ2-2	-	CASGAGTGELFF
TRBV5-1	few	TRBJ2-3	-	CASSLATYDGATDTQYF
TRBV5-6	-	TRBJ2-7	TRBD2	CASSFSGSLGEQYF
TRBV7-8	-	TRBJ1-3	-	CASSRQWGHLSGNTIYF
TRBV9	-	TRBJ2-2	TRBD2	CASSVPQTSGRTDTGELFF
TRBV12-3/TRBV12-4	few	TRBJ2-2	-	CASSLRAAGELFF
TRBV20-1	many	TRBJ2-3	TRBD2	CSAYLLAGVSDTQYF
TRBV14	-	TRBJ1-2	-	CASSPQVGGSYGYTF
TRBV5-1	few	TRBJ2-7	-	CASSLGQASSYEQYF
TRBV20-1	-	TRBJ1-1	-	CSARITGLGTEAFF
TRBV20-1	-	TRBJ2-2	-	CSANRAMDTGELFF
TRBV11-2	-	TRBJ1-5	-	CASSLGTGGSGQPQHF
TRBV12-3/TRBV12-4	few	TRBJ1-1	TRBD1	CASTLQGSTEAFF
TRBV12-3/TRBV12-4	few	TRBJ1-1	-	CASSFRAPMNTEAFF
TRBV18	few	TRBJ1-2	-	CASSPGAGSGYTF
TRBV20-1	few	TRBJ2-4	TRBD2	CSAPQGLAGSDGKNIQYF
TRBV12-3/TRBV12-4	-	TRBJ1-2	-	CASSLTRQNGYTF